These 5 T cell receptor beta chains were sequenced from one sample in a study of cytomegalovirus exposure and HLA in healthy donors. PCR amplification relied on 60 Vbeta primers (plus 13 Jbeta primers). Method: immunoSEQ multiplex PCR; TCRdb's copy keeps in-frame clones and lacks some. The sample contains 150,000 to 200,000 clones, around 80% of which appear only once. The material sequenced was PBMCs. These receptors were collected from a male donor in good health and CMV-seronegative.

This chain connects TRBV14 to TRBJ2-3; D might be TRBD1 (6 bases). Germline V gives CDR1 SGHDN, CDR2 FVKESK. The length of the CDR3 is 16 residues. V was clipped by 2 bases and J by 2 bases, with 14 bases between them. For the CDR3, the DNA is TGTGCCAGCAGCCAATTAAGGGACACGCTCACAGATACGCAGTATTTT. It codes for CASSQLRDTLTDTQYF.

The chain is built from TRBV5-1 and TRBJ2-1, with 8 bases matching TRBD2. V lost 0 bases to trimming and J lost 7 bases; unmatched junction nucleotides: 6. Germline assignment: CDR1 SGHRS and CDR2 YFSETQ. The CDR3 sequence is 15 residues long. The DNA of the CDR3 is TGCGCCAGCAGCTTGGTTCAGCGGGGGAGGAATGAGCAGTTCTTC. Translating it yields CASSLVQRGRNEQFF.

The chain carries TRBV7-9 and TRBJ2-2; the D gene is possibly TRBD1 (6 bases). The ends were cut back, 1 base at V and 4 bases at J, with 13 bases in the middle. CDR3 length: 16 residues. Germline assignment: CDR1 SEHNR and CDR2 FQNEAQ (reference sequence). CDR3 sequence (DNA): TGTGCCAGCAGCTTAGGCAGGGGTCAAGGCACCGGGGAGCTGTTTTTT. Protein product: CASSLGRGQGTGELFF.

CDR3 bases: TGTGCCAGCAGCATTGGAGGTTCACCCCTCCACTTT. Protein sequence: CASSIGGSPLHF. V and J are TRBV7-9 and TRBJ1-6, with D uncertain. The germline gives CDR1 SEHNR, CDR2 FQNEAQ (reference sequence). The V gene lost 5 bases and the J gene lost 9 bases, with 8 bases spanning the gap. The CDR3 extends over 12 amino acids.

About this clone: This CDR3 fails to terminate in the conserved phenylalanine or tryptophan, so it likely reflects a read error. The rearrangement joins TRBV11-2 to TRBJ1-2; weak D call: TRBD1 (6 bases). Germline V gene sequence: CDR1 SGHAT, CDR2 FQNNGV. Trimming took 1 base from V and 7 from J, leaving 13 bases between them. The CDR3 runs 14 residues. The CDR3 loop is CASSLAGALRGYTS. The DNA of the CDR3 is TGTGCCAGCAGCTTAGCAGGGGCGCTTCGTGGCTACACCTCC.